Presented here are 4 T cell receptor beta chains from one specimen sequenced in a study of T cell responses to AZD1222 COVID-19 vaccine. Assay: immunoSEQ multiplex PCR; the TCRdb copy retains only in-frame clones and omits some. Here the sample spans 200,000 to 300,000 clones, just over 90% being singletons. The specimen was peripheral blood, collected on day 0 of AZD1222 vaccination. All receptors come from an adult in good health.

V is TRBV2 and J is TRBJ1-4; 9 nucleotides agree with TRBD1. The CDR3 runs 16 residues. Germline V lookup: CDR1 SNHLY, CDR2 FYNNEI. Unmatched junction bases numbered 9, after V lost 8 bases and J lost 2 bases. CDR3: CASAGTGSRTNEKLFF. The CDR3 coding sequence is TGTGCCAGCGCGGGGACAGGGTCGAGGACTAATGAAAAACTGTTTTTT.

The chain is built from TRBV28 and TRBJ2-7; D may be TRBD1 or TRBD2 (5 bases each). Trimming removed 4 bases from V and 12 bases from J, with 13 bases in between. Germline V gene sequence: CDR1 MDHEN, CDR2 SYDVKM. There are 11 residues in the CDR3. CDR3 sequence: CASSSGTGRYF. The CDR3 bases are TGTGCCAGCAGTTCCGGGACCGGGCGGTACTTC.

CDR3 nucleotides: TGTGCCAGCAGCCGGGACGTTCCCTCCTACGAGCAGTACTTC. This translates into CASSRDVPSYEQYF. V is TRBV9 and J is TRBJ2-7; D may correspond to TRBD1 or TRBD2 (5 bases each). Germline CDR1 and CDR2: SGDLS and YYNGEE. The germline V and J ends were trimmed by 4 bases and 0 bases, with 11 bases remaining between them. The CDR3 runs 14 residues.

The V call is TRBV7-2, the J call TRBJ2-1, with TRBD1 matching 7 bases. This CDR3 comprises 16 residues. V was pared by 2 bases and J by 2 bases, with 6 bases of the junction left unmatched. Germline V gives CDR1 SGHTA, CDR2 FQGNSA. This CDR3 is CASSLKLGGAYNEQFF. The CDR3 nucleotides read TGTGCCAGCAGCTTAAAGTTAGGGGGCGCCTACAATGAGCAGTTCTTC.